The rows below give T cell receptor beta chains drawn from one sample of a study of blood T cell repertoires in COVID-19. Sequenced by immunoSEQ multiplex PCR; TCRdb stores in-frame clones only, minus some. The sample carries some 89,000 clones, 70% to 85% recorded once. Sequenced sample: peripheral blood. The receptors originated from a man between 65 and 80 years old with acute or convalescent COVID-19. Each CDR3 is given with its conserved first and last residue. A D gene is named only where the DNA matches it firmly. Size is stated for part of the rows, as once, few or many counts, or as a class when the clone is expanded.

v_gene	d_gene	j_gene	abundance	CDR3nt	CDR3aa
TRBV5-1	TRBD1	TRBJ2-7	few	TGCGCCAGCAGGCCGGGACAGGGGATCTACGAGCAGTACTTC	CASRPGQGIYEQYF
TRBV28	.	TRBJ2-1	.	TGTGCCAGCAGTCCAGGGATCCGGGAGCAGTTCTTC	CASSPGIREQFF
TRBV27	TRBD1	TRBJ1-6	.	TGTGCCAGCAGTTTATACAGGGGAAATTCACCCCTCCACTTT	CASSLYRGNSPLHF
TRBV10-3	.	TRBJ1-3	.	TGTGCCATCAGTCTCAGCGACTCTGGAAACACCATATATTTT	CAISLSDSGNTIYF
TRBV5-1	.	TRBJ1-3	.	TGCGCCAGCAGCGAGGCCAGCTTTTACTCTGGAAACACCATATATTTT	CASSEASFYSGNTIYF
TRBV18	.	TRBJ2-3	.	TGTGCCAGCTCACCTTCTAGTCAGGGTACGCAGTATTTT	CASSPSSQGTQYF
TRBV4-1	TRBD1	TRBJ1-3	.	TGCGCCAGCAGCCGAGGGACAGCCTCTGGAAACACCATATATTTT	CASSRGTASGNTIYF
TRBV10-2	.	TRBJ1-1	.	TGCGCCAGCAGTGAGCAGGTTACTGAAGCTTTCTTT	CASSEQVTEAFF
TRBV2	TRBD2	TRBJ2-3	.	TGTGCCAGCACCCCTACGACTAGCGTAGATACGCAGTATTTT	CASTPTTSVDTQYF
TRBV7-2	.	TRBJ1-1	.	TGTGCCAGCAGCTTAGTTACGGGCACTGAAGCTTTCTTT	CASSLVTGTEAFF
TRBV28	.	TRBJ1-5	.	TGTGCCATCTCATCGTTGCGGGGACATCAGCCCCAGCATTTT	CAISSLRGHQPQHF
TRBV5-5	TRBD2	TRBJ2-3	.	TGTGCCCGCGGGGCGGGGGGGCCTAAAGATACGCAGTATTTT	CARGAGGPKDTQYF
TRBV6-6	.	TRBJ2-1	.	TGTGCCAGCAGTTACTCGGGGCGGAGGGACTACAATGAGCAGTTCTTC	CASSYSGRRDYNEQFF
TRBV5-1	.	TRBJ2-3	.	TGCGCCACCTCTTCGGGGAGCACAGATACGCAGTATTTT	CATSSGSTDTQYF
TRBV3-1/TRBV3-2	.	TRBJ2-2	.	TGTGCCAGCAGCCAAGCCCCGGCGGGGGCCACGAACACCGGGGAGCTGTTTTTT	CASSQAPAGATNTGELFF
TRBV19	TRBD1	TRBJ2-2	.	TGTGCCAGTAGCCTTATCGTTACAGGGGGCGCGAACACCGGGGAGCTGTTTTTT	CASSLIVTGGANTGELFF
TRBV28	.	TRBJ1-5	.	TGTGCCAGCAGTCTCAGGGGCGATCAGCCCCAGCATTTT	CASSLRGDQPQHF
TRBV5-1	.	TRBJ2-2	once	TGCGCCAGCAGCTTGGGCACTCCGAACACCGGGGAGCTGTTTTTT	CASSLGTPNTGELFF
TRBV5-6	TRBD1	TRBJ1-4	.	TGTGCCAGCAGCTTGGGGACAGGCTCTAATGAAAAACTGTTTTTT	CASSLGTGSNEKLFF
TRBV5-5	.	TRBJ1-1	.	TGTGCCAGCAGCTTGCGGGTTTTCGGAGAAGCTTTCTTT	CASSLRVFGEAFF
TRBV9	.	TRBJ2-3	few	TGTGCCAGCAGCGTATTAGGGGCCACAGATACGCAGTATTTT	CASSVLGATDTQYF
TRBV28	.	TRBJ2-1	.	TGTGCCAGCAGTTTAAGCGGGTCCTCCTACAATGAGCAGTTCTTC	CASSLSGSSYNEQFF
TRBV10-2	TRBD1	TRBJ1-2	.	TGCGCCAGCAGTGAAATAGGGCAGGGGGCGCGGGGCTACACCTTC	CASSEIGQGARGYTF
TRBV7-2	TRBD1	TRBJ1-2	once	TGTGCCAGCAGCCTGGACAGGGAGGGCTACACCTTC	CASSLDREGYTF
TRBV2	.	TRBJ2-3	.	TGTGCCAAACCACCTACAGGAGATACGCAGTATTTT	CAKPPTGDTQYF
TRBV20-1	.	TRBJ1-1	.	TGCAGTGCTAGTGACGGGGGGAACACTGAAGCTTTCTTT	CSASDGGNTEAFF
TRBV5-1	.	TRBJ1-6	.	TGCGCCAGCAGCTTGGATGCCAGCTCCTATAATTCACCCCTCCACTTT	CASSLDASSYNSPLHF
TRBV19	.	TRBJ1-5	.	TGTGCCAGTAGTATAGGAGGGCAACTCCCAAACAATCAGCCCCAGCATTTT	CASSIGGQLPNNQPQHF
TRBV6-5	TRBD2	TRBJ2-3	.	TGTGCCAGCAGTCTGACTAGCGGGGCCACAGATACGCAGTATTTT	CASSLTSGATDTQYF
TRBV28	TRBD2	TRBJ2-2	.	TGTGCCTGCAACCGCGGACTAGCGGGGGGGACCGGGGAGCTGTTTTTT	CACNRGLAGGTGELFF
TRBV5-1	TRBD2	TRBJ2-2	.	TGCGCCCCTACCGGGGGGGGGTACACCGGGGAGCTGTTTTTT	CAPTGGGYTGELFF
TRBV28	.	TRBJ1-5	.	TGTGCCAGCAACCGGGTCCCAGGGAAGCAGCCCCAGCATTTT	CASNRVPGKQPQHF
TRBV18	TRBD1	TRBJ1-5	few	TGTGCCAGCTCGTCAGGGGGGAGTGGGCCGAATCAGCCCCAGCATTTT	CASSSGGSGPNQPQHF
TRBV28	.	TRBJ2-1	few	TGTGCCAGCAGTTTTAATGACTCCCCGGGTGAGCAGTTCTTC	CASSFNDSPGEQFF
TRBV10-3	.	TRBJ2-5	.	TGTGCCATCAGTGAAGGCGGACAAGAGACCCAGTACTTC	CAISEGGQETQYF
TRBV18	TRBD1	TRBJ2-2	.	TGTGCCAGCTCACTCGGGACAGGGATGACCGGGGAGCTGTTTTTT	CASSLGTGMTGELFF
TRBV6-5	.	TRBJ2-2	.	TGTGCCAGCAGAATCTACGGGATAAACACCGGGGAGCTGTTTTTT	CASRIYGINTGELFF
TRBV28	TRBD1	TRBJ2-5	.	TGTGCCAGCAGTTTCTTCCCCGGACAGGGGCGAGGAGAGACCCAGTACTTC	CASSFFPGQGRGETQYF
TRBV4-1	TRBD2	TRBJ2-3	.	TGCGCCAGCAGCCAAGATTCCGGGGGGGCCACAGATACGCAGTATTTT	CASSQDSGGATDTQYF
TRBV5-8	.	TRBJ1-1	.	TGTGCCAGCAGCTTGGAGCGGGGGAACACTGAAGCTTTCTTT	CASSLERGNTEAFF
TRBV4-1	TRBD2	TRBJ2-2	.	TGCGCCAGCAGCCCTTATCTAGCGGGGGGCCCAACCGGGGAGCTGTTTTTT	CASSPYLAGGPTGELFF
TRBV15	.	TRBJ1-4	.	TGTGCCACCAGCAGAGGGCAGGGAATGGGTGAAAAACTGTTTTTT	CATSRGQGMGEKLFF
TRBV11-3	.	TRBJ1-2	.	TGTGCCAGCAGCTTAACGACAGCCACTAACTATGGCTACACCTTC	CASSLTTATNYGYTF
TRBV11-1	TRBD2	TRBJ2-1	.	TGTGCCAGCAGCGGCACCGGGACTAGTTATGAGCAGTTCTTC	CASSGTGTSYEQFF
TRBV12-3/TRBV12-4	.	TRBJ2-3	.	TGTGCCAGCAGACTTAGCACAGATACGCAGTATTTT	CASRLSTDTQYF
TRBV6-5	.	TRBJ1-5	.	TGTGCCAGCAGTTTAAACGAGGATAGCAATCAGCCCCAGCATTTT	CASSLNEDSNQPQHF
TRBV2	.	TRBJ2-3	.	TGTGCCAGTTTAGGGGGGGGCCTCACTTATAGCACAGATACGCAGTATTTT	CASLGGGLTYSTDTQYF
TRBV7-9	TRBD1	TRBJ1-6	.	TGTGCCAGCAGCCCATTCCGGGACAGGGGAAATTCACCCCTCCACTTT	CASSPFRDRGNSPLHF